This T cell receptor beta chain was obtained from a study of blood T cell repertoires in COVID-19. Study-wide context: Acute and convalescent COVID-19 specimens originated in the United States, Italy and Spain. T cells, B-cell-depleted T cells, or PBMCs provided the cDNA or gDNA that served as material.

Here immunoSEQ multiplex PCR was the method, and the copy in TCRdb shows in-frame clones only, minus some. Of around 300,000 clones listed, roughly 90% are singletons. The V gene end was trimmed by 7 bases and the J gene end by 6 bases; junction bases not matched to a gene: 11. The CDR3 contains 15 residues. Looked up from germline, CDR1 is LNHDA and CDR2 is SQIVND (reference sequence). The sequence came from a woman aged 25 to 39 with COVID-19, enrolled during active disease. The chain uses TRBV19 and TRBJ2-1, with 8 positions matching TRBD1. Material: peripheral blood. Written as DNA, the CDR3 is TGTGCCAGTAAGATATCGGACAGGGATGGCAATGAGCAGTTCTTC. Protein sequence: CASKISDRDGNEQFF.